Shown below are 22 T cell receptor beta chains from a single sample sequenced in a study of T cells in Graves' hyperthyroidism and ophthalmopathy. The TCR beta CDR3 regions underwent amplification using RNA transcripts as the source. First-round RT-PCR of the TCR CDR3 relied on the HTBI primer set. TCRdb analysed the multiplex PCR reads with MiXCR anew, one entry per CDR3 protein. The sample lists 550,000 to 850,000 distinct CDR3 sequences, approximately 18% occurring once. Specimen: blood. The source of these receptors is a woman aged 50 to 65 with Graves' hyperthyroidism that later progressed to Graves' ophthalmopathy.

This clonotype was counted between two and nine times. The V and J genes are TRBV19 and TRBJ2-3; perhaps TRBD2 as D (5 bases). Trimming cost V 4 bases and J 6 bases, with 14 bases left between them. Germline V lookup: CDR1 LNHDA, CDR2 SQIVND (reference sequence). The CDR3 runs 14 residues. This CDR3 reads CASSTSRVLDTQYF. The CDR3 DNA follows: TGTGCCAGTAGTACGTCGCGGGTTTTGGATACGCAGTATTTT.

This clonotype was detected ten times or more. The V gene is TRBV12-3 or TRBV12-4, the J gene TRBJ2-7, with D tentatively TRBD2 (6 bases). V lost 4 bases and J 0 bases, leaving 7 bases between the germline ends. This CDR3 comprises 13 residues. CDR3 loop: CASSSTSSYEQYF. The DNA for the CDR3 is TGTGCCAGCAGTTCGACTAGCTCCTACGAGCAGTACTTC.

The J gene is TRBJ2-4, the V gene TRBV7-6, with 7 bases that match TRBD1. Germline CDR1 reads SGHVS; CDR2 reads FNYEAQ. Trimming at V came to 4 bases and at J to 2 bases, leaving 5 bases not matched to a gene. CDR3 length: 15 residues. The CDR3 DNA sequence: TGTGCCAGCAGCTACCAACAGGGGTCCAAAAACATTCAGTACTTC. Protein product: CASSYQQGSKNIQYF.

The chain couples TRBV5-1 to TRBJ2-6, with 9 bases fitting TRBD2. Germline CDR1 is SGHRS and CDR2 is YFSETQ. The ends lost 0 bases at V and 2 bases at J; junction bases unmatched: 3. This CDR3 comprises 17 residues. CDR3 DNA: TGCGCCAGCAGCTTGGCACTAGCGGGCACTGGGGCCAACGTCCTGACTTTC. Translating it yields CASSLALAGTGANVLTF.

In its sample, this clonotype was seen many times. The chain combines TRBV20-1 with TRBJ2-5, with 7 bases identical to TRBD1. V gave up 0 bases and J gave up 3 bases; unmatched junction bases: 4. Per germline, CDR1 DFQATT and CDR2 SNEGSKA (reference sequence). The CDR3 has 14 residues. The CDR3 DNA sequence: TGCAGTGCTAGAGAGGGACAGCCTAAAGAGACCCAGTACTTC. It is translated as CSAREGQPKETQYF.

This clonotype showed up just a few times. A much larger clone differs by one base, so this may be a read error. The chain recombines TRBV7-9 with TRBJ2-1, with 8 bases lining up with TRBD1. CDR3 length: 14 residues. Germline V gene sequence: CDR1 SEHNR, CDR2 FQNEAQ (reference sequence). CDR3 protein: CASSRTGSGNEQLF. The CDR3 nucleotides read TGTGCCAGCAGCCGGACAGGGAGTGGGAATGAGCAGCTCTTC.

This clonotype was picked up a small number of times. Written as DNA, the CDR3 is TGTGCCAGCAGCTCGCGCGGGGTCTATAATTCACCCCTCCACTTT. As protein: CASSSRGVYNSPLHF. V and J are TRBV11-2 and TRBJ1-6; no reliable D call. Germline V lookup: CDR1 SGHAT, CDR2 FQNNGV. V was pared by 4 bases and J by 3 bases, with 10 bases between. The length of the CDR3 is 15 residues.

This rearrangement joins TRBV7-2 to TRBJ1-5, with 9 nucleotides matching TRBD1. The junction had 12 bases not matched to a gene; V was cut back by 1 base and J by 2 bases. This CDR3 region has 19 residues. Germline assignment: CDR1 SGHTA and CDR2 FQGNSA. The CDR3 sequence: CASSLVGGGQGNGNQPQHF. In DNA, the CDR3 is TGTGCCAGCAGCTTAGTTGGGGGAGGACAGGGGAACGGCAATCAGCCCCAGCATTTT.

The table lists this clonotype with many counts. The chain couples TRBV20-1 to TRBJ2-1; 10 positions match TRBD2. After removal of 0 bases from V and 9 bases from J, the junction contained 8 bases not matched to a gene. Germline V gene data show CDR1 as DFQATT and CDR2 as SNEGSKA (reference sequence). The length of the CDR3 is 15 residues. The CDR3 DNA reads TGCAGTGCTAGAGATATAGCGGGGGGCCTCGGTGAGCAGTTCTTC. Protein product: CSARDIAGGLGEQFF.

For this clonotype: It may be a read error: a sequence one base away is much more abundant. V gene TRBV7-9 combines with J gene TRBJ1-2; 7 nucleotides match TRBD1. Germline loops: CDR1 SEHNR, CDR2 FQNEAQ (reference sequence). This CDR3 has 15 residues. V trimming: 0 bases; J trimming: 6 bases; junction bases outside the gene matches: 7. The CDR3 DNA sequence: TGTGCCAGCAGCTTAGCTGTAGGGGGCACTGATGGCTACACCTTC. Translated, it gives CASSLAVGGTDGYTF. Full variable domain (remainder filled in from reference TRBV7-9 and TRBJ1-2): DTGVSQNPRHKITKRGQNVTFRCDPISEHNRLYWYRQTLGQGPEFLTYFQNEAQLEKSRLLSDRFSAERPKGSFSTLEIQRTEQGDSAMYLCASSLAVGGTDGYTFGSGTRLTVV.

The V and J genes are TRBV7-9 and TRBJ2-7, with D maybe TRBD2 (5 bases). V dropped 8 bases and J dropped 3 bases, with 11 bases sitting between them. The CDR3 extends over 12 amino acids. From germline, CDR1 is SEHNR and CDR2 FQNEAQ (reference sequence). CDR3 protein: CASGTRDYEQYF. CDR3 DNA: TGTGCCAGCGGCACCCGGGACTACGAGCAGTACTTC.

Many counts were recorded for this clonotype. The CDR3 loop is CASSLGGSAFF. In nucleotides, the CDR3 is TGTGCCAGCAGCCTGGGCGGTTCGGCTTTCTTT. This chain uses TRBV3-1 with TRBJ1-1; D uncertain. CDR1 and CDR2 from the germline V gene are LGHDT and YNNKEL (reference sequence). Trimming pared 4 bases from V and 11 bases from J, leaving 11 bases between. The CDR3 runs 11 residues.

The J gene is TRBJ2-6, the V gene TRBV20-1; 8 bases are a match to TRBD2. This CDR3 contains 20 residues. Germline-derived CDR1 and CDR2 are DFQATT and SNEGSKA (reference sequence). V shed 0 bases and J 0 bases; nucleotides not matched to a gene: 13. CDR3 amino acids: CSARDPAAGGTSSGANVLTF. CDR3 nucleotides: TGCAGTGCTAGAGACCCAGCGGCCGGGGGGACTAGCTCTGGGGCCAACGTCCTGACTTTC.

J is TRBJ2-2 and V is TRBV27; D gene ambiguous. The CDR3 is 14 amino acids. From germline, CDR1 is MNHEY and CDR2 SMNVEV (reference sequence). Trimming removed 4 bases from V and 5 bases from J, with 11 bases in between. The CDR3 region is CASSSRIPTGELFF. CDR3 DNA: TGTGCCAGCAGTTCCAGAATACCTACCGGGGAGCTGTTTTTT.

The chain is built from TRBV7-6 and TRBJ2-7; 8 bases fit TRBD2. The V segment lost 1 base and the J segment 6 bases; nucleotides outside the gene matches: 14. The CDR3 loop spans 17 amino acids. Germline V gives CDR1 SGHVS, CDR2 FNYEAQ. The CDR3 DNA reads TGTGCCAGCAGCTTAGGGGTCATAGACGGGGGGGCGTGCGAGCAGTACTTC. Translated, it gives CASSLGVIDGGACEQYF.

The chain recombines TRBV27 with TRBJ2-1; no clear D. V lost 5 bases and J 4 bases, leaving 9 bases between the germline ends. Germline lookup yields CDR1 MNHEY and CDR2 SMNVEV (reference sequence). CDR3 length: 13 amino acids. The CDR3 region has the DNA TGTGCCAGCAGTCGGAGCGAGTACAATGAGCAGTTCTTC. Encoded protein: CASSRSEYNEQFF.

The sample holds many counts of this clonotype. This rearrangement joins TRBV12-3 or TRBV12-4 to TRBJ1-5; D uncertain. CDR3 length: 13 amino acids. V lost 6 bases to trimming and J lost 4 bases, with 10 bases between them. The CDR3 DNA is TGTGCCAGCAGGTACCCGGGGAATCAGCCCCAGCATTTT. Its protein product is CASRYPGNQPQHF.

This rearrangement joins TRBV2 to TRBJ2-3; 7 nucleotides agree with TRBD1. This CDR3 is built from 15 residues. Germline assignment: CDR1 SNHLY and CDR2 FYNNEI. V shed 5 bases and J 1 base; nucleotides not matched to a gene: 6. The CDR3 loop reads CASSHDRAGTDTQYF. DNA for the CDR3: TGTGCCAGCAGTCACGACAGGGCGGGCACAGATACGCAGTATTTT.

This clonotype was recorded many times. The chain has TRBV14 and TRBJ1-1; D not resolved. CDR1 is SGHDN and CDR2 is FVKESK in the germline V gene. Between the trimmed V and J ends, which lost 4 bases and 3 bases, there was a span of 9 bases. The CDR3 spans 13 residues. The CDR3 is CASSPWSDTEAFF. The CDR3, as DNA: TGTGCCAGCAGCCCCTGGTCTGACACTGAAGCTTTCTTT.

This clonotype was seen a handful of times. CDR3 nucleotides: TGTGCCAGTAGTATAGGCGGGAACATTATTACCAATGGCTACACCTTC. It yields the protein CASSIGGNIITNGYTF. V and J are TRBV19 and TRBJ1-2, with unresolved D. The CDR3 sequence is 16 residues long. V dropped 1 base and J dropped 6 bases, with 18 bases sitting between them. Germline V gives CDR1 LNHDA, CDR2 SQIVND (reference sequence).

This clonotype was recorded only once. CDR3 in DNA: TGTGCCAGCAAAGGCTCTTGGGGGACCAACACCGGGGAGCTGTTTTTT. This codes for CASKGSWGTNTGELFF. The chain has TRBV6-1 and TRBJ2-2; either TRBD1 or TRBD2 may supply D (5 bases each). Trimming pared 7 bases from V and 2 bases from J, leaving 17 bases between. From germline, CDR1 is MNHNS and CDR2 SASEGT. CDR3 length: 16 amino acids.

This clonotype has more than one count but fewer than ten. The rearrangement links TRBV5-1 to TRBJ1-1; D remains unclear. Looked up from germline, CDR1 is SGHRS and CDR2 is YFSETQ. Trimming left V 4 bases short and J 0 bases short, with 10 bases between. This CDR3 is built from 14 residues. CDR3 sequence reads: CASSRIEMNTEAFF. In nucleotides, the CDR3 is TGCGCCAGCAGCAGAATTGAGATGAACACTGAAGCTTTCTTT.